This T cell receptor (beta chain) was recorded in a study of neurological immune-mediated disorders. MiXCR, run by TCRdb on the 5' RACE reads, gives a single entry per CDR3 protein. Of fewer than 65,000 distinct CDR3 sequences in the sample, over 9% were seen once. This clonotype was recorded many times. V was cut by 2 bases and J by 4 bases, with 6 bases left in between. The CDR3 has 13 amino acids. In germline, CDR1 is SGHTA, CDR2 FQGTGA. The rearrangement uses TRBV7-3 and TRBJ1-5; possible D gene TRBD1, 5 bases. The sequencing sample was made of PBMCs. The source of this sequence is a man between 70 and 80 years old with HTLV-1-associated myelopathy (HAM/TSP). The CDR3 reads CASSLDSNQPQHF. In DNA, the CDR3 is TGTGCCAGCAGCTTAGACAGTAATCAGCCCCAGCATTTT.